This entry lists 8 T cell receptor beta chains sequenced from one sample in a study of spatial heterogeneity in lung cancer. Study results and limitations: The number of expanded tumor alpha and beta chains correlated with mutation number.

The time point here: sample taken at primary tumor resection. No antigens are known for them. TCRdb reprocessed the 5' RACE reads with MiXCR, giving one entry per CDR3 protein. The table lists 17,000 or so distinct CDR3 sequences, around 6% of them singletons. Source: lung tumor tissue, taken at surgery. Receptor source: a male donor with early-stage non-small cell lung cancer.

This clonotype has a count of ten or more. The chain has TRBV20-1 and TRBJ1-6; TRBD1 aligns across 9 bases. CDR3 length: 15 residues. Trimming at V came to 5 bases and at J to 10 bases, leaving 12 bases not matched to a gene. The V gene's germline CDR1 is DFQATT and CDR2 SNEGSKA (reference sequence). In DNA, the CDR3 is TGCAGTGCTCGGGTTCAAACAGGGGGCGGGTCACCCCTCCACTTT. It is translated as CSARVQTGGGSPLHF.

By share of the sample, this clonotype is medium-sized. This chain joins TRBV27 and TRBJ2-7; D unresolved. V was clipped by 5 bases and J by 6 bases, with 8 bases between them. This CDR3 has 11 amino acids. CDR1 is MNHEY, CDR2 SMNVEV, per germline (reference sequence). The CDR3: CASSPPPEQYF. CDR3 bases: TGTGCCAGCAGTCCGCCCCCCGAGCAGTACTTC.

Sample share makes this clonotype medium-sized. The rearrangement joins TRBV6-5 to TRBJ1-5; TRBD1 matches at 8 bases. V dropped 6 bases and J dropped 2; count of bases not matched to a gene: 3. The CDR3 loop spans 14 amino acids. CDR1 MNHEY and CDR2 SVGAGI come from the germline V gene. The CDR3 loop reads CASRPGGRNQPQHF. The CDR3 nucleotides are TGTGCCAGCAGGCCAGGGGGCCGCAATCAGCCCCAGCATTTT.

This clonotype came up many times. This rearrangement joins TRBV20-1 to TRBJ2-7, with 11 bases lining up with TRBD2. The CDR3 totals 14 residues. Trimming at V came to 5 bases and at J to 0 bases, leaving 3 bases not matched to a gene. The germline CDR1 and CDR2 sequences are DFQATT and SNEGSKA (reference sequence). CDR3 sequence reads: CSAGGLAVSYEQYF. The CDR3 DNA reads TGCAGTGCTGGGGGACTAGCGGTCTCCTACGAGCAGTACTTC.

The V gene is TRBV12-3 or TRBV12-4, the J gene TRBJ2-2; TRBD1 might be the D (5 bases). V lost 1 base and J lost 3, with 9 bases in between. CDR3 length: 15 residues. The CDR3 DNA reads TGTGCCAGCAGTTTAGATCAAGGGGACACCGGGGAGCTGTTTTTT. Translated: CASSLDQGDTGELFF.

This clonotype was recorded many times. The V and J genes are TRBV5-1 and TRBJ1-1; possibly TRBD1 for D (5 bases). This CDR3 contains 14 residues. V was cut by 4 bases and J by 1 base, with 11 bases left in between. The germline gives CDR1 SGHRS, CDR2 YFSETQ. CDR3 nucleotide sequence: TGCGCCAGCAGCCCGGGACCGTCGAACACTGAAGCTTTCTTT. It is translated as CASSPGPSNTEAFF.

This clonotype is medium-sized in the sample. The CDR3: CASSARDRVLYEQYF. In nucleotides, the CDR3 is TGTGCCAGCAGCGCCAGGGACAGGGTCCTCTACGAGCAGTACTTC. V gene TRBV7-2 combines with J gene TRBJ2-7; 9 bases agree with TRBD1. Germline V gene sequence: CDR1 SGHTA, CDR2 FQGNSA. This CDR3 has 15 residues. V gave up 5 bases and J gave up 3 bases; unmatched junction bases: 8.

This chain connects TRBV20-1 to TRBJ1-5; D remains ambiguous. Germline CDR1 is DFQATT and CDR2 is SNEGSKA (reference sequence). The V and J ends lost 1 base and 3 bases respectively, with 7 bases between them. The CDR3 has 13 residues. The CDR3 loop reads CSARVRVNQPQHF. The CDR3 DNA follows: TGCAGTGCTAGAGTCCGCGTCAATCAGCCCCAGCATTTT.